Ten or more counts support the clone carrying this T cell receptor beta chain. The antigen is not known. The sample originates from a study of neurological immune-mediated disorders. Looking at the study overall: Relapsing-remitting disease was seen in 31 of the 34 multiple sclerosis patients, and secondary progressive disease was seen in 3. The study's findings and limits: Phylogenetic grouping assigned the repertoires of 18 of 34 multiple sclerosis patients to one related-CDR3 cluster, which constitutes a possible signature.

With 10-nucleotide random UMIs included, cDNA was synthesized by 5'RACE. A single run covered 15-18 subjects with over 200 million TCR-beta sequences. Via MiXCR, TCRdb re-called the 5' RACE reads, giving one row per CDR3 protein. The data show 55,000 to 75,000 distinct CDR3 sequences, roughly 4.9% seen once. CDR1 is LNHNV and CDR2 is YYDKDF in the germline V gene (reference sequence). V was trimmed by 5 bases and J by 2 bases, leaving 19 bases between them. CDR3 length: 17 amino acids. Sequencing input: PBMCs. This sequence was found in a human donor with multiple sclerosis. The donor label of this sample is uncertain. The rearrangement links TRBV15 to TRBJ1-5; weak D call: TRBD1 (5 bases). The CDR3 is CATSAGKGRRGNQPQHF. The CDR3 DNA follows: TGTGCCACCAGCGCAGGGAAGGGGCGCCGGGGCAATCAGCCCCAGCATTTT. The variable domain in full, completed from reference TRBV15 and TRBJ1-5, reads DAMVIQNPRYQVTQFGKPVTLSCSQTLNHNVMYWYQQKSSQAPKLLFHYYDKDFNNEADTPDNFQSRRPNTSFCFLDIRSPGLGDTAMYLCATSAGKGRRGNQPQHFGDGTRLSIL.